The 17 T cell receptor beta chains given below trace back to one sample, sequenced in a study of T cells in women clearing cervical HPV infection. Sequencing was performed with immunoSEQ multiplex PCR; in TCRdb, only in-frame clones are kept and a portion is missing. The table counts around 31,000 clones; around 3% lies in the top ten. Sequenced material: blood buffy coat. All receptors derive from a woman between 18 and 70 years old with a cervical HPV16 infection that either progressed to CIN3+ or cleared (not recorded which).

A word on this clone: One end of the junction varies from germline; a read error may be responsible. The read finishes 3 residues shy of the CDR3 end, and the germline J gene is used to complete it. The chain has TRBV7-7 and TRBJ2-3; TRBD2 aligns across 8 bases. The CDR3 runs to 15 residues. Germline V CDR1 and CDR2: SSHAT, FNYEAQ (reference sequence). This CDR3 reads CASSLVPGGLETQYF. CDR3 DNA, as far as it was read: TGTGCTAGCAGCTTAGTTCCGGGGGGGCTGGAGACG.

For this clone: The read terminates 3 residues before the CDR3 end, so the remaining end is supplied by the germline J gene. At the DNA level, this CDR3 is encoded by other sequences in the same sample as well. This chain links TRBV7-2 with TRBJ2-3, with D unclear. The V end lost 4 bases, the J end lost 0 bases, and 2 bases lay between the germline ends. CDR3 length equals 12 residues. Per the germline V gene, CDR1 is SGHTA and CDR2 is FQGNSA. The sequenced CDR3 bases are TGTGCCAGCAGCTCAAGCACAGATACG. It encodes CASSSSTDT. The whole CDR3 region reads CASSSSTDTQYF.

As concerns this clone: The germline gene is not matched at one end of the junction; a read error may be the cause. The CDR3 end is not reached by the read, which stops 3 residues before it; the germline J gene fills it in. The sample carries other DNA sequences with the same CDR3. The V and J genes are TRBV18 and TRBJ1-3; no definite D call. The CDR3 spans 17 residues. Per the germline V gene, CDR1 is KGHSH and CDR2 is LQKENI. Partial CDR3 DNA: TGTGCCAGCTCACCGACCGGGCCAGCGGGGTCTGGAAACACT. Protein: CASSPTGPAGSGNT. The whole CDR3 protein is CASSPTGPAGSGNTIYF.

Note on this clone: With the read ending 3 residues before the CDR3 end, the germline J gene is used to fill in that end. The chain combines TRBV7-9 with TRBJ1-2, with D maybe TRBD1 (5 bases). The CDR3 sequence is 15 residues long. CDR1 and CDR2 from the germline V gene are SEHNR and FQNEAQ (reference sequence). Trimming took off 2 bases at V and 1 base at J, with 11 bases between the two ends. CDR3: CASSLSGALNYGYTF. CDR3 DNA (partial): TGTGCCAGCAGCTTAAGCGGGGCTCTTAACTATGGC.

Details on this clone: The read terminates 3 residues before the CDR3 end, so the remaining end is supplied by the germline J gene. The chain employs TRBV5-1 and TRBJ1-1; a possible D gene is TRBD1 (6 bases). Germline V CDR1 and CDR2: SGHRS, YFSETQ. Trimming removed 4 bases from V and 3 bases from J, with 25 bases in between. The CDR3 sequence is 18 residues long. The DNA read from the CDR3 is TGCGCCAGCAGCCCTCGAGGATCAGGGGTCGACACTTACACTGAA. Amino acids: CASSPRGSGVDTYTE. In full, the CDR3 reads CASSPRGSGVDTYTEAFF.

With respect to this clone: The CDR3 is cut off 3 residues early in the read; its end comes from the germline J gene. The chain combines TRBV7-2 with TRBJ2-7; D possibly corresponds to TRBD2 (6 bases). The length of the CDR3 is 13 residues. CDR1 SGHTA and CDR2 FQGNSA come from the germline V gene. Trimming took 3 bases from V and 4 from J, leaving 10 bases between them. The CDR3 loop is CASSLGGLYEQYF. The sequenced CDR3 bases are TGTGCCAGCAGCTTGGGGGGTCTTTACGAG.

With respect to this clone: The missing CDR3 end, 3 residues past where the read stops, is filled in from the germline J gene. This chain uses TRBV11-2 with TRBJ1-2; D is uncertain. The germline V gene encodes CDR1 SGHAT and CDR2 FQNNGV. CDR3 length: 14 residues. CDR3 protein: CASSVDLAGNDYTF. CDR3 DNA, as far as it was read: TGTGCCAGCAGCGTTGATCTAGCTGGCAATGAC.

With respect to this clone: From the germline J gene comes the end of the CDR3, since the read stops 3 residues before it. The chain combines TRBV11-2 with TRBJ1-1, with D tentatively TRBD1 (5 bases). This CDR3 region has 14 residues. The germline gives CDR1 SGHAT, CDR2 FQNNGV. V lost 5 bases to trimming and J lost 1 base, with 11 bases between them. CDR3 DNA, as far as it was read: TGTGCCAGCAGCCGGGACTGGCAGAACACTGAA. Protein product: CASSRDWQNTE. The entire CDR3 protein reads CASSRDWQNTEAFF.

Points on this clone: The missing CDR3 end, 3 residues past where the read stops, is filled in from the germline J gene. The chain couples TRBV5-1 to TRBJ2-7; 7 bases align to TRBD1. Per the germline V gene, CDR1 is SGHRS and CDR2 is YFSETQ. V was pared by 4 bases and J by 0 bases, with 7 bases of the junction left unmatched. CDR3 size: 15 residues. The part of the CDR3 DNA that was read is TGCGCCAGCAGCAGGGGACAGCAATTCTCCTACGAG. Translating gives CASSRGQQFSYE. From start to end, the CDR3 is CASSRGQQFSYEQYF.

Notes on this clone: The read comes to an end 3 residues before the CDR3 does, leaving the germline J gene to fill in the end. The chain employs TRBV5-1 and TRBJ2-7; D is possibly TRBD2 (5 bases). This CDR3 comprises 14 residues. Germline CDR1 is SGHRS and CDR2 is YFSETQ. Trimming cost V 0 bases and J 3 bases, with 10 bases left between them. The CDR3: CASSLAIGDYEQYF. CDR3 bases read: TGCGCCAGCAGCTTGGCCATCGGGGACTACGAG.

Comments on this clone: The read finishes 3 residues shy of the CDR3 end, and the germline J gene is used to complete it. The gene calls are TRBV11-2 and TRBJ2-1; TRBD1 is a possible D gene (5 bases). The V end lost 1 base, the J end lost 8 bases, and 9 bases lay between the germline ends. Germline assignment: CDR1 SGHAT and CDR2 FQNNGV. The CDR3 sequence is 13 residues long. Partial CDR3 DNA: TGTGCCAGCAGCTTAGTCAGGGTCCATGAG. This sequence encodes CASSLVRVHE. The CDR3 reads in full as CASSLVRVHEQFF.

Regarding this clone: The read ends 3 residues early relative to the CDR3; the germline J gene fills the gap. This chain links TRBV9 with TRBJ1-1, with TRBD1 matching 7 bases. The V gene's germline CDR1 is SGDLS and CDR2 YYNGEE. The CDR3 totals 15 residues. J was trimmed by 0 bases and V by 7 bases; bases with no gene match: 9. This CDR3 is CASGTGGGMNTEAFF. CDR3 bases read: TGTGCCAGCGGCACAGGAGGGGGCATGAACACTGAA.

The part of the CDR3 DNA that was read is TGTGCCAGCAGTGATAGGGGGCATGAA. Translated, it gives CASSDRGHE. The whole CDR3 region reads CASSDRGHEAFF. The rearrangement joins TRBV2 to TRBJ1-1, with TRBD1 matching 7 bases. The read ends 3 residues early relative to the CDR3; the germline J gene fills the gap. This CDR3 is 12 amino acids long. V gave up 3 bases and J gave up 7 bases; unmatched junction bases: 2. Germline V gives CDR1 SNHLY, CDR2 FYNNEI.

Turning to this clone: Sequencing ends 3 residues short of the CDR3 end; the germline J gene provides the rest. This chain connects TRBV30 to TRBJ1-1, with D possibly TRBD1 on 5 matching bases. Per the germline V gene, CDR1 is GTSNPN and CDR2 is SVGIG (reference sequence). The CDR3 loop spans 13 amino acids. V lost 0 bases and J 5 bases, leaving 10 bases between the germline ends. CDR3 amino acids: CAWSVHGGTEAFF. Incomplete CDR3 DNA: TGTGCCTGGAGTGTACACGGGGGGACTGAA.

For this clone: The read finishes 3 residues shy of the CDR3 end, and the germline J gene is used to complete it. The J gene is TRBJ2-5, the V gene TRBV7-7; 10 positions agree with TRBD1. The J segment lost 5 bases and the V segment lost 1 base, leaving 4 bases of the junction unmatched. The CDR3 has 15 amino acids. Germline CDR1 SSHAT, CDR2 FNYEAQ (reference sequence). The CDR3: CASSLGQGARETQYF. The DNA read from the CDR3 is TGTGCCAGCAGCTTAGGACAGGGGGCGAGGGAGACC.

Points on this clone: The observed sequence ends 3 residues before the CDR3 terminus, with the missing tail filled in from the germline J gene. This chain links TRBV18 with TRBJ1-1; D remains unclear. Germline V gives CDR1 KGHSH, CDR2 LQKENI. The CDR3 has 15 amino acids. Between the trimmed V and J ends, which lost 2 bases and 1 base, there was a span of 11 bases. CDR3 DNA (partial): TGTGCCAGCTCACCAGTGATGTCGGGGAACACTGAA. This sequence encodes CASSPVMSGNTE. The entire CDR3 reads CASSPVMSGNTEAFF.

Comments on this clone: The read is 3 residues too short to cover the CDR3 end, so that end is filled in from the germline J gene. V and J are TRBV7-3 and TRBJ2-7; 7 nucleotides match TRBD2. Germline assignment: CDR1 SGHTA and CDR2 FQGTGA. The CDR3 consists of 16 residues. J lost 1 base, V lost 0 bases, and 6 bases had no gene match. The part of the CDR3 DNA that was read is TGTGCCAGCAGCTTAACTCTCGCTAGCGGTTCCTACGAG. Translated: CASSLTLASGSYE. The CDR3 in its entirety is CASSLTLASGSYEQYF.